The clone carrying this T cell receptor beta chain was counted many times. Exclusions: uncontrolled infection, other autoimmune disease, pregnancy, lactation. PBMCs were collected from an approximately 9 ml volume of fresh peripheral blood. TCR beta CDR3 sequences were amplified from RNA transcripts. Using the HTBI primer set, a first-round RT-PCR was run on the TCR CDR3. TCRdb reanalysed the multiplex PCR reads using MiXCR and keeps one entry per CDR3 protein. In the table there are hundreds of thousands of distinct CDR3 sequences, roughly 14% of which are singletons. This record comes from a study of T cells in Graves' hyperthyroidism and ophthalmopathy. About the study: At initial diagnosis, before any treatment had begun, peripheral blood was obtained.

Germline V gene sequence: CDR1 LGHNA, CDR2 YNFKEQ. CDR3 length equals 16 residues. V dropped 0 bases and J dropped 2 bases, with 14 bases sitting between them. This sequence joins TRBV4-2 and TRBJ2-7; maybe TRBD1 (5 bases). The origin of this receptor is a woman aged 40 to 50 with Graves' ophthalmopathy. Sequencing was performed on blood. For the CDR3, the DNA is TGTGCCAGCAGCCAAGATTCGGCAGGGTCTACCTACGAGCAGTACTTC. Residues: CASSQDSAGSTYEQYF.